This T cell receptor (beta chain) was retrieved from a study of identifying expanded T cells in peripheral blood. The study, taken as a whole, reports: Clone count variance between roughly 2-week samples rose with total template count. Technical replicates showed roughly 1.2 changed clones; approximately 2 weeks about 16.4; four weeks 19.

Points on this clone: Its antigen is still unknown.

From germline, CDR1 is LNHDA and CDR2 SQIVND (reference sequence). Trimming shortened V by 7 bases and J by 0 bases, and 12 bases separated the two germline ends. This CDR3 contains 14 residues. Generated by immunoSEQ multiplex PCR, the TCRdb table keeps only in-frame clones and is missing some. The table lists about 84,000 clones, approximately 86% of them singletons. Input material: blood. The V gene is TRBV19, the J gene TRBJ1-1, with D perhaps TRBD1 (5 bases). The origin of this receptor is a person aged 18 to 75 in good health. The CDR3 spells CASTSGPMNTEAFF. DNA of the CDR3: TGTGCCAGTACCTCGGGACCAATGAACACTGAAGCTTTCTTT. Drawing the rest from reference TRBV19 and TRBJ1-1, the complete variable domain is DGGITQSPKYLFRKEGQNVTLSCEQNLNHDAMYWYRQDPGQGLRLIYYSQIVNDFQKGDIAEGYSVSREKKESFPLTVTSAQKNPTAFYLCASTSGPMNTEAFFGQGTRLTVV.